A single sample is the source of the 8 T cell receptor beta chains below, sequenced in a study of T cell responses to AZD1222 COVID-19 vaccine. The assay was immunoSEQ multiplex PCR, and TCRdb's table has in-frame clones only and misses some. The sample lists around 160,000 clones; roughly nine tenths were seen once. The source was peripheral blood, collected 28 days after the second AZD1222 dose. Receptors were obtained from an adult who received the AZD1222 COVID-19 vaccine.

This rearrangement joins TRBV7-2 to TRBJ2-5; TRBD2 matches at 8 bases. Trimming at V came to 6 bases and at J to 5 bases, leaving 8 bases not matched to a gene. CDR1 is SGHTA and CDR2 is FQGNSA in the germline V gene. The CDR3 runs to 14 residues. CDR3 bases: TGTGCCAGCAGGCAACTAGCGGCTCACGAGACCCAGTACTTC. Its translation is CASRQLAAHETQYF.

This clone was counted once. The chain links TRBV7-2 to TRBJ2-1, with 10 bases fitting TRBD2. This CDR3 has 16 amino acids. The J segment lost 9 bases and the V segment lost 4 bases, leaving 12 bases of the junction unmatched. Germline V gene data show CDR1 as SGHTA and CDR2 as FQGNSA. The CDR3 DNA reads TGTGCCAGCAGCTCCCGTCGGTCTAGCGGGAGAACTGAGCAGTTCTTC. Residues: CASSSRRSSGRTEQFF.

This clone occurred a few times. J is TRBJ2-2 and V is TRBV15, with 10 bases lining up with TRBD2. The CDR3 sequence is 17 residues long. V lost 9 bases, J lost 1 base, and 11 bases stayed unmatched. Germline CDR1 and CDR2: LNHNV and YYDKDF (reference sequence). The CDR3: CATTYKRLAGNTGELFF. The CDR3 DNA reads TGTGCCACTACTTACAAACGACTAGCGGGGAACACCGGGGAGCTGTTTTTT.

This rearrangement joins TRBV20-1 to TRBJ2-3; maybe TRBD2 (6 bases). The CDR3 contains 13 residues. V lost 3 bases and J 9 bases, leaving 16 bases between the germline ends. CDR1 DFQATT and CDR2 SNEGSKA come from the germline V gene (reference sequence). CDR3 sequence reads: CSASTGRGGTQYF. CDR3 DNA sequence: TGCAGTGCTAGTACCGGGAGAGGAGGGACGCAGTATTTT.

The rearrangement uses TRBV6-6 and TRBJ2-5; D is perhaps TRBD1 (5 bases). V was clipped by 5 bases and J by 4 bases, with 11 bases between them. The CDR3 loop spans 13 amino acids. Per the germline V gene, CDR1 is MNHNY and CDR2 is SVGAGI (reference sequence). This CDR3 reads CASSMAGRETQYF. CDR3 in DNA: TGTGCCAGCAGTATGGCAGGGCGAGAGACCCAGTACTTC.

The J gene is TRBJ2-7, the V gene TRBV9; a possible D gene is TRBD1 (6 bases). The CDR3 has 14 residues. V was clipped by 4 bases and J by 5 bases, with 16 bases between them. Germline assignment: CDR1 SGDLS and CDR2 YYNGEE. As DNA, the CDR3 is TGTGCCAGCAGCCCCCATGGGGCAGGGGACGAGCAGTACTTC. The encoded protein is CASSPHGAGDEQYF.

This sequence joins TRBV5-6 and TRBJ1-2, with 11 bases identical to TRBD1. In germline, CDR1 is SGHDT, CDR2 YYEEEE. Unmatched junction bases numbered 8, after V lost 8 bases and J lost 5 bases. CDR3 length equals 14 residues. CDR3 in amino acids: CASYRDRGSYGYTF. DNA for the CDR3: TGTGCCAGTTACCGGGACAGGGGGTCATATGGCTACACCTTC.

This chain connects TRBV3-1 (or the pseudogene TRBV3-2) to TRBJ1-6; D is unclear. The CDR3 sequence is 15 residues long. The germline CDR1 and CDR2 sequences are LGHDT and YNNKEL (reference sequence). V was shortened by 2 bases and J by 7 bases, with 12 bases between the two germline ends. CDR3 in DNA: TGTGCCAGCAGCCAACCTCCGGGATCGAATTCACCCCTCCACTTT. This gives the protein CASSQPPGSNSPLHF.